This passage covers 10 T cell receptor beta chains from one sample sequenced in a study of blood T cell repertoires in COVID-19. TCRdb's copy holds only in-frame clones and misses some; the assay was immunoSEQ multiplex PCR. Of about 270,000 clones detected, over 70% appear once; the ten largest clones hold 5.7%. Material: peripheral blood. The receptors stem from an elderly man with acute or convalescent COVID-19.

DNA for the CDR3: TGTGCCAGTAGTACCCTCGGACTAGGGGTGAACACCGGGGAGCTGTTTTTT. Protein: CASSTLGLGVNTGELFF. The V call is TRBV19, the J call TRBJ2-2; 7 nucleotides agree with TRBD2. Trimming at V came to 4 bases and at J to 1 base, leaving 9 bases not matched to a gene. The CDR3 is 17 residues long. Germline CDR1 reads LNHDA; CDR2 reads SQIVND (reference sequence).

The chain employs TRBV11-2 and TRBJ2-7; 8 bases map to TRBD2. This CDR3 has 17 amino acids. Germline V gene lookup returns CDR1 SGHAT and CDR2 FQNNGV. The V and J ends lost 5 bases and 6 bases, in that order; junction bases with no gene match: 18. CDR3 sequence reads: CASSQELAENLSGEQYF. CDR3 sequence (DNA): TGTGCCAGCAGCCAAGAACTAGCGGAAAACTTGTCGGGCGAGCAGTACTTC.

J is TRBJ1-1 and V is TRBV20-1; D call uncertain. V lost 6 bases to trimming and J lost 6 bases, with 5 bases between them. The CDR3 totals 9 residues. CDR1 is DFQATT, CDR2 SNEGSKA, per germline (reference sequence). The chain's CDR3 is CSAPAEAFF. The CDR3 DNA is TGCAGTGCCCCCGCTGAAGCTTTCTTT.

The chain employs TRBV4-1 and TRBJ1-6, with 7 nucleotides matching TRBD1. The CDR3 spans 18 residues. Germline V lookup: CDR1 MGHRA, CDR2 YSYEKL. With V trimmed by 1 base and J by 0 bases, 6 bases remained unmatched. This chain's CDR3 is CASSQGQGGSSYNSPLHF. DNA for the CDR3: TGCGCCAGCAGCCAAGGACAGGGCGGTAGCTCCTATAATTCACCCCTCCACTTT.

CDR3 in amino acids: CASSPTGAYGYTF. CDR3 sequence (DNA): TGTGCCAGCTCACCCACAGGAGCCTATGGCTACACCTTC. The rearrangement uses TRBV18 and TRBJ1-2; possibly TRBD1 for D (5 bases). The CDR3 contains 13 residues. Deletions cut 3 bases from V and 4 bases from J, with 9 bases between. Germline values: CDR1 KGHSH, CDR2 LQKENI.

This clone was picked up a small number of times. The J gene is TRBJ1-1, the V gene TRBV19; D perhaps matches TRBD1 (5 bases). The germline V and J ends were trimmed by 8 bases and 1 base, with 11 bases remaining between them. Per germline, CDR1 LNHDA and CDR2 SQIVND (reference sequence). This CDR3 region has 13 residues. In nucleotides, the CDR3 is TGTGCCAGTTCCTGGAGGGGGAACACTGAAGCTTTCTTT. Protein sequence: CASSWRGNTEAFF.

This clone showed up just once. The genes are TRBV10-3 and TRBJ1-5, with no clear D. Germline V lookup: CDR1 ENHRY, CDR2 SYGVKD. V lost 6 bases to trimming and J lost 1 base, with 13 bases between them. The length of the CDR3 is 15 residues. The CDR3 protein is CAISGYPGSNQPQHF. CDR3 DNA sequence: TGTGCCATCAGCGGATACCCCGGGAGCAATCAGCCCCAGCATTTT.

The rearrangement uses TRBV27 and TRBJ1-1; 7 bases map to TRBD1. The germline CDR1 and CDR2 sequences are MNHEY and SMNVEV (reference sequence). This CDR3 spans 14 amino acids. Trimming took 6 bases from V and 5 from J; bases not matched to a gene: 9. Here the CDR3 reads CASRGGVLGTEAFF. The CDR3 DNA follows: TGTGCCAGCAGAGGGGGCGTTCTTGGAACTGAAGCTTTCTTT.

The chain recombines TRBV6-1 with TRBJ2-1; D gene ambiguous. The CDR3 runs to 13 residues. The germline V and J ends were trimmed by 3 bases and 9 bases, with 12 bases remaining between them. Germline V gives CDR1 MNHNS, CDR2 SASEGT. The CDR3 DNA reads as TGTGCCAGCAGTGAGCCCCCCAGATTTGAGCAGTTCTTC. This codes for CASSEPPRFEQFF.

This clone was counted between two and nine times. The chain is built from TRBV6-5 and TRBJ2-1; TRBD2 aligns across 11 bases. J was trimmed by 3 bases and V by 6 bases; bases with no gene match: 1. The CDR3 covers 14 residues. Germline V gene sequence: CDR1 MNHEY, CDR2 SVGAGI. The CDR3 nucleotides read TGTGCCAGCAGCGGGACTAGCGGCTACAATGAGCAGTTCTTC. Its translation: CASSGTSGYNEQFF.